This T cell receptor (beta chain) comes out of a study of blood T cell repertoires in COVID-19 (TCRdb year 2020). Notes on the research overall: The collaborator samples originated in the United States, Italy and Spain and spanned the acute and convalescent phases of COVID-19. The samples were drawn from two sources: the first 160 participants of the ongoing ImmuneRACE study, and over 1,000 subjects contributed by 6 global collaborators. Deeply sampled blood TCRbeta repertoires from subjects exposed to, actively infected with, or recovered from COVID-19 were included in the dataset. A freely available public database, intended as a resource for researchers studying the immune response to SARS-CoV-2, is where the repertoires were released. The prospective study material was composed of cDNA or gDNA derived from T cells, B-cell-depleted T cells, or PBMCs. Where available, HLA class I and class II types were obtained from metadata supplied by the sample provider rather than from assay-based typing. Nearly every sample came with metadata listing a de-identified subject ID, COVID-19 status, age in years and sex.

TCRbeta CDR3 regions were amplified from genomic DNA using the immunoSEQ Assay, a bias-controlled multiplex PCR. Concerning the study's data processing: The number of nucleated cells in each sample was estimated by amplification of reference gene primers within the assay. To quantify the absolute abundance of each unique TCRbeta CDR3 rearrangement, sequence reads were collapsed and filtered. For each sample, productive Simpson clonality was calculated by taking the square root of Simpson's diversity index across productive rearrangements. TCRdb provides this immuneACCESS table in a form limited to in-frame rearrangements. Some clones are lacking; in checked studies, under half of them reflect an unresolved V gene, and why the rest are absent is not known. V and J calls and clone size are as listed in that table; D and trimming were resolved from the DNA. In this sample the table shows over 90,000 clones, more than 80% of which occur a single time. The top ten clonotypes cover around 4.8% of the sample.

Broad study findings and their caveats: The amount of clinical and demographic metadata varied by source and participant and was provided uncurated.

This clone was seen only a few times. The antigen this receptor binds is unknown. No much larger clonotype is one base removed from it; base qualities were not supplied. In Seattle, one collaborating source enrolled patients while the infection was active and tracked those patients longitudinally over the course of disease. Each collaborating institution followed its own protocols to collect whole blood in K2EDTA tubes. Collaborator samples were shipped for TCRbeta analysis as frozen whole blood, isolated PBMCs, or DNA extracted from either sample type. V is reduced by 1 base and J by 0 bases, leaving a spacing of 10 bases between them. From cysteine to phenylalanine, the CDR3 is 17 amino acids long. The only DNA kept is the CDR3, 51 bases in frame from the first base. The germline V gene gives CDR1 as MGHDK and CDR2 as SYGVNS.

The source is a man older than 75 with COVID-19, enrolled during active disease. Sequencing used peripheral blood. Rearrangement joined TRBV25-1 to TRBJ1-6; TRBD1 is a possible D gene, resting on 5 matching bases. The DNA reads TGTGCCAGCAGTGAATCGGCAGGGTACTCCTATAATTCACCCCTCCACTTT. It translates to CASSESAGYSYNSPLHF.